The subject of this entry is one TCR beta chain. The antigen it recognizes is unknown. No much larger clone is present one base from it, and per-base qualities are unavailable. The donors belonged to the validation cohort of about 120 subjects, which was separate from the roughly 670-subject first cohort. This sample is part of a study of cytomegalovirus exposure and HLA in healthy donors (dated by TCRdb to 2017 to 2019). In the study overall: According to a later analysis, one platform produced both the 120 validation repertoires and the 666 repertoires of the first cohort. The study aimed to test whether cataloging public T cell receptors could reveal signatures of past pathogen exposure. Besides the first cohort of some 670 subjects, a separate validation cohort made up of 120 different subjects was used. High-throughput TCR immunosequencing, statistical association of individual TCRs with disease status, and machine learning were combined to predict cytomegalovirus infection status. The research as a whole found: A later analysis lacked HLA typing for the validation cohort, so it scored co-occurrence in that cohort across all 120 repertoires. Cytomegalovirus status was reported to be diagnosed by the classifier with high specificity and sensitivity in both the original and validation cohorts. Three of the identified cytomegalovirus-associated TCR beta chains were confirmed in vitro to be specific for cytomegalovirus antigens. Subsequent analysis determined that TCRs grouped into clusters in the first cohort also showed a tendency toward co-occurrence across the roughly 130 validation repertoires, and 90% to 95% of cluster scores exceeded 0. Across donors, most TCR sequences were observed very rarely, whereas some public TCRs were present in many individuals. The authors suggested that the approach could potentially be generalized to other disease states and immunological phenotypes. The study listed approximately 150 TCR beta chains as associated with cytomegalovirus.

Libraries were built with the immunoSEQ multiplex PCR assay. On the authors' methods: A statistical classification framework was built for diagnosing cytomegalovirus status from the catalog of TCR beta chain sequences. TCRdb carries this immuneACCESS record with in-frame sequences only. Its versions omit some clonotypes, under half of them owing to an unresolved V gene in the studies checked, with the rest unexplained. Clone size and V and J calls were adopted from that table, with D and trimming inferred from the DNA. The sample table lists roughly 56,000 clones, around 94% of them with a count of one. Of the sample, 1.1% falls within the top ten clones. Compared with germline, V lacks 5 bases and J lacks 0 bases; bases without a gene match: 7. Taken from the germline V gene (reference sequence), the CDR1 and CDR2 loops are LNHDA and SQIVND. The CDR3 has 15 amino acids, counting the end cysteine and phenylalanine. The DNA shown is the 45-base CDR3, in frame from base 1.

Sequencing used PBMCs. The chain couples TRBV19 to TRBJ2-7; TRBD1 aligns with 7 central bases. The receptor was isolated from a man between 18 and 29 years old in good health and CMV-seronegative. The nucleotide sequence reads TGTGCCAGTAGTCCTCAACAGGGGAGCTCCTACGAGCAGTACTTC. It encodes CASSPQQGSSYEQYF.